A selection of T cell receptor beta chains follows, all from one sample in a study of CD8 T cells in ankylosing spondylitis. TCRdb analysed the 5' RACE reads with MiXCR anew, one entry per CDR3 protein. The sample contains around 150,000 distinct CDR3 sequences, more than 40% of which appear only once. The specimen sequenced was synovial fluid, either unsorted or a sorted T cell fraction (not recorded which). The receptors stem from a male donor with ankylosing spondylitis. CDR3s include the opening cysteine and the closing phenylalanine or tryptophan. The listing skips clone size in some rows; elsewhere it reads once, few, many or a size class.

cdr3_aa: CAWKSADTQYF; clone_size: -; v_call: TRBV30; j_call: TRBJ2-3
cdr3_aa: CASSQWDRPFPYEQYF; clone_size: -; v_call: TRBV4-1; j_call: TRBJ2-7
cdr3_aa: CASTKGEPDGYEQYF; clone_size: once; v_call: TRBV12-3/TRBV12-4; j_call: TRBJ2-7
cdr3_aa: CASSLDRGHNNDEQYF; clone_size: -; v_call: TRBV7-6; j_call: TRBJ2-7
cdr3_aa: CAWSWTSGSDEQFF; clone_size: -; v_call: TRBV30; j_call: TRBJ2-1
cdr3_aa: CSAPDRGRSTDTQYF; clone_size: -; v_call: TRBV20-1; j_call: TRBJ2-3
cdr3_aa: CASSLLRGVSTDTQYF; clone_size: -; v_call: TRBV7-9; j_call: TRBJ2-3
cdr3_aa: CASSGGFPEQYF; clone_size: -; v_call: TRBV7-9; j_call: TRBJ2-7
cdr3_aa: CASSPRAPGNNEQFF; clone_size: -; v_call: TRBV6-1; j_call: TRBJ2-1
cdr3_aa: CSASDSNNSPLHF; clone_size: -; v_call: TRBV20-1; j_call: TRBJ1-6
cdr3_aa: CASSPPDRGKANYGYTF; clone_size: -; v_call: TRBV7-9; j_call: TRBJ1-2
cdr3_aa: CASSETDREAFF; clone_size: few; v_call: TRBV3-1; j_call: TRBJ1-1
cdr3_aa: CASSGGPVFNIQYF; clone_size: -; v_call: TRBV7-6; j_call: TRBJ2-4
cdr3_aa: CASNPGGAKAFF; clone_size: -; v_call: TRBV12-3/TRBV12-4; j_call: TRBJ1-1
cdr3_aa: CASSQASGRYYEQFF; clone_size: few; v_call: TRBV4-2; j_call: TRBJ2-1
cdr3_aa: CASSPGLVVYEQYF; clone_size: few; v_call: TRBV9; j_call: TRBJ2-7
cdr3_aa: CASSSWGLASAGELFF; clone_size: -; v_call: TRBV9; j_call: TRBJ2-2
cdr3_aa: CASSLRLAGASYQETQYF; clone_size: -; v_call: TRBV11-1; j_call: TRBJ2-5
cdr3_aa: CASSPRGVNTEAFF; clone_size: -; v_call: TRBV7-9; j_call: TRBJ1-1
cdr3_aa: CASSPPPRSSYNEQFF; clone_size: -; v_call: TRBV5-1; j_call: TRBJ2-1
cdr3_aa: CASSQDRGVDTGELFF; clone_size: -; v_call: TRBV28; j_call: TRBJ2-2
cdr3_aa: CAASGRGQVPTEAFF; clone_size: few; v_call: TRBV10-2; j_call: TRBJ1-1
cdr3_aa: CASTSRGAEAFF; clone_size: few; v_call: TRBV12-3/TRBV12-4; j_call: TRBJ1-1
cdr3_aa: CASSYSQTAHTEAFF; clone_size: -; v_call: TRBV6-2/TRBV6-3; j_call: TRBJ1-1
cdr3_aa: CASSYSRVGGLNTEAFF; clone_size: few; v_call: TRBV6-5; j_call: TRBJ1-1
cdr3_aa: CASSKFLGDRVNLNQPQHF; clone_size: -; v_call: TRBV21-1; j_call: TRBJ1-5
cdr3_aa: CASSQDRDSPYEQYF; clone_size: once; v_call: TRBV4-3; j_call: TRBJ2-7
cdr3_aa: CASSLWGKADEKLFF; clone_size: -; v_call: TRBV28; j_call: TRBJ1-4
cdr3_aa: CSARDPRRLIPYEQYF; clone_size: few; v_call: TRBV20-1; j_call: TRBJ2-7
cdr3_aa: CASSQLDNEQFF; clone_size: -; v_call: TRBV6-5; j_call: TRBJ2-1
cdr3_aa: CASSLPEGGVNSPLHF; clone_size: few; v_call: TRBV28; j_call: TRBJ1-6
cdr3_aa: CASSFQAGITEAFF; clone_size: -; v_call: TRBV7-6; j_call: TRBJ1-1
cdr3_aa: CASSHWTGTMNTEAFF; clone_size: -; v_call: TRBV5-1; j_call: TRBJ1-1
cdr3_aa: CASSGKTAEYEQYF; clone_size: -; v_call: TRBV25-1; j_call: TRBJ2-7
cdr3_aa: CASSFGRGTGLRYEQYF; clone_size: many; v_call: TRBV5-1; j_call: TRBJ2-7
cdr3_aa: CASSLDRTGVFYGYTF; clone_size: -; v_call: TRBV7-8; j_call: TRBJ1-2
cdr3_aa: CSARSGIHTQYF; clone_size: -; v_call: TRBV20-1; j_call: TRBJ2-3
cdr3_aa: CSASGLHSNQPQHF; clone_size: -; v_call: TRBV20-1; j_call: TRBJ1-5
cdr3_aa: CASSVAGLAGGGNEQFF; clone_size: -; v_call: TRBV2; j_call: TRBJ2-1
cdr3_aa: CASSRVNNDEQYF; clone_size: -; v_call: TRBV3-1; j_call: TRBJ2-7
cdr3_aa: CASSYSTFRRPAGELFF; clone_size: few; v_call: TRBV6-2/TRBV6-3; j_call: TRBJ2-2
cdr3_aa: CASSQENGDLRQYSNQPQHF; clone_size: few; v_call: TRBV4-1; j_call: TRBJ1-5
cdr3_aa: CASSWSNKTGGSTDTQYF; clone_size: -; v_call: TRBV12-3/TRBV12-4; j_call: TRBJ2-3